These 29 T cell receptor beta chains came from one sample sequenced in a study of chemoradiotherapy in HPV16-positive cancers. Measured with immunoSEQ multiplex PCR; TCRdb has only the in-frame clones, and not every one. The sample lists 20,000 or so clones; about 87% were seen once. The sample was blood, taken from a patient who underwent chemoradiotherapy. These receptors were taken from a human donor with HPV-associated anogenital cancer.

The J gene is TRBJ1-6, the V gene TRBV27; TRBD1 aligns across 9 bases. The length of the CDR3 is 15 residues. Germline CDR1 reads MNHEY; CDR2 reads SMNVEV (reference sequence). J was trimmed by 15 bases and V by 5 bases; bases with no gene match: 14. This CDR3 is CASSAPDRGLTHLHF. The CDR3, as DNA: TGTGCCAGCAGTGCCCCGGACAGGGGTCTAACTCACCTCCACTTT.

The genes are TRBV5-1 and TRBJ1-1; D may be TRBD1 (5 bases). V lost 4 bases to trimming and J lost 3 bases, with 7 bases between them. CDR1 is SGHRS, CDR2 YFSETQ, per germline. The CDR3 is 12 amino acids. The CDR3 DNA follows: TGCGCCAGCAGCACAGGTTACACTGAAGCTTTCTTT. As protein: CASSTGYTEAFF.

This sequence joins TRBV19 and TRBJ2-5; 12 bases match TRBD2. CDR3 length: 20 residues. Germline CDR1 and CDR2: LNHDA and SQIVND (reference sequence). The ends lost 2 bases at V and 1 base at J; junction bases unmatched: 14. DNA of the CDR3: TGTGCCAGTAGTATATTAGGGACTAGCGGGCTCGTCGGTTTCCAAGAGACCCAGTACTTC. This codes for CASSILGTSGLVGFQETQYF.

This CDR3 is CASSSRDGSGNTIYF. The CDR3 DNA reads as TGTGCCAGCAGCTCCCGGGACGGATCGGGAAACACCATATATTTT. V gene TRBV11-2 combines with J gene TRBJ1-3; weak D call: TRBD1 (5 bases). V dropped 4 bases and J dropped 4 bases, with 14 bases sitting between them. This CDR3 spans 15 amino acids. Germline V lookup: CDR1 SGHAT, CDR2 FQNNGV. Using reference TRBV11-2 and TRBJ1-3 for the parts outside the CDR3, the full variable domain is EAGVAQSPRYKIIEKRQSVAFWCNPISGHATLYWYQQILGQGPKLLIQFQNNGVVDDSQLPKDRFSAERLKGVDSTLKIQPAKLEDSAVYLCASSSRDGSGNTIYFGEGSWLTVV.

V is TRBV1 and J is TRBJ2-1; the D call of TRBD1 is as the table states it, not checked on the DNA. TRBV1 corresponds to a pseudogene. The CDR3 consists of 15 residues. The CDR3: CTSSQRDRHRNEQFF. CDR3 in DNA: TGCACCAGCAGCCAAAGGGACAGGCATCGCAATGAGCAGTTCTTC.

The rearrangement joins TRBV5-1 to TRBJ2-5; TRBD1 matches at 9 bases. The V gene end was trimmed by 4 bases and the J gene end by 4 bases; junction bases not matched to a gene: 11. The germline CDR1 and CDR2 sequences are SGHRS and YFSETQ. This CDR3 is built from 16 residues. DNA for the CDR3: TGCGCCAGCAGCCCCGGGACAGGGAATGTTGGAGAGACCCAGTACTTC. Its translation: CASSPGTGNVGETQYF.

The rearrangement uses TRBV4-1 and TRBJ2-1; D call uncertain. With 0 bases removed from V and 0 bases from J, the gap between germline ends came to 9 bases. Per germline, CDR1 MGHRA and CDR2 YSYEKL. The CDR3 extends over 16 amino acids. This CDR3 reads CASSQDFSSSYNEQFF. The DNA of the CDR3 is TGCGCCAGCAGCCAAGATTTTTCGAGCTCCTACAATGAGCAGTTCTTC.

The rearrangement uses TRBV5-1 and TRBJ2-7, with 14 nucleotides matching TRBD2. Per the germline V gene, CDR1 is SGHRS and CDR2 is YFSETQ. J was trimmed by 5 bases and V by 8 bases; bases with no gene match: 12. The CDR3 length is 16 residues. CDR3 loop: CASQTSGGAGIHEQYF. In DNA form, the CDR3 reads TGCGCCAGTCAGACTAGCGGGGGGGCTGGGATCCACGAGCAGTACTTC.

This sequence joins TRBV2 and TRBJ2-5; tentative D call: TRBD2 (6 bases). Between the trimmed V and J ends, which lost 8 bases and 5 bases, there was a span of 9 bases. The CDR3 has 11 amino acids. Germline values: CDR1 SNHLY, CDR2 FYNNEI. The CDR3, as DNA: TGTGCCAGCGCGGGGAGGGAGACCCAGTACTTC. It translates to CASAGRETQYF.

CDR3 sequence (DNA): TGCGCCAGCAGCCAAGATAGACAGGACAGCTACACCTTC. Its protein is CASSQDRQDSYTF. V gene TRBV4-3 combines with J gene TRBJ1-2; possibly TRBD1 for D (6 bases). V dropped 0 bases and J dropped 9 bases, with 11 bases sitting between them. Looked up from germline, CDR1 is LGHNA and CDR2 is YSLEER. The CDR3 length is 13 residues.

V is TRBV7-3 and J is TRBJ2-3; TRBD2 matches 7 bases. Germline V gene data show CDR1 as SGHTA and CDR2 as FQGTGA. The ends lost 5 bases at V and 1 base at J; junction bases unmatched: 3. The CDR3 contains 14 residues. Written as DNA, the CDR3 is TGTGCCAGCAGCAACAGCGGGGGCACAGATACGCAGTATTTT. Amino acids: CASSNSGGTDTQYF.

The chain combines TRBV7-2 with TRBJ2-2, with D unclear. Germline V CDR1 and CDR2: SGHTA, FQGNSA. The CDR3 has 15 residues. V dropped 5 bases and J dropped 4 bases, with 14 bases sitting between them. CDR3 protein: CASSQDSKSTGELFF. The CDR3 DNA follows: TGTGCCAGCAGCCAAGACTCGAAATCCACCGGGGAGCTGTTTTTT.

V is TRBV7-9 and J is TRBJ1-1; 7 bases map to TRBD1. J was trimmed by 1 base and V by 6 bases; bases with no gene match: 2. Germline CDR1 SEHNR, CDR2 FQNEAQ (reference sequence). This CDR3 is 13 amino acids long. The CDR3 protein is CASRGQANTEAFF. The CDR3 DNA reads TGTGCCAGCAGAGGACAGGCGAACACTGAAGCTTTCTTT.

This clone appeared a single time. The CDR3 DNA is TGTGCCAGTAGTATAGATCTTGGCCTCCCTTCCCCCCAGCATTTT. Translated: CASSIDLGLPSPQHF. This sequence joins TRBV19 and TRBJ1-5; D unresolved. V was clipped by 0 bases and J by 10 bases, with 16 bases between them. From germline, CDR1 is LNHDA and CDR2 SQIVND (reference sequence). This CDR3 has 15 residues.

This clone occurred once. The rearrangement uses TRBV4-3 and TRBJ2-5; maybe TRBD2 (6 bases). The CDR3 is 14 amino acids. Germline V gene sequence: CDR1 LGHNA, CDR2 YSLEER. Deletions cut 0 bases from V and 4 bases from J, with 9 bases between. The CDR3 sequence is CASSQDFGGETQYF. The CDR3 nucleotides are TGCGCCAGCAGCCAAGATTTCGGGGGAGAGACCCAGTACTTC.

The V gene is TRBV5-4, the J gene TRBJ1-3; 9 nucleotides line up with TRBD1. CDR1 is SGHNT and CDR2 is YYREEE in the germline V gene (reference sequence). With 3 bases clipped from V and 3 bases from J, the junction kept 10 bases outside the gene matches. CDR3 length equals 17 residues. The CDR3 DNA follows: TGTGCCAGCAGCTCACCGGGACAGGGCGGATTTGGAAACACCATATATTTT. Amino acids: CASSSPGQGGFGNTIYF.

V is TRBV5-5 and J is TRBJ1-1, with D possibly matching TRBD1 (6 bases). Deletions cut 2 bases from V and 0 bases from J, with 14 bases between. CDR1 is SGHKS, CDR2 YYEKEE, per germline (reference sequence). This CDR3 has 16 amino acids. This CDR3 is CASSFGGAGMNTEAFF. The CDR3 nucleotides are TGTGCCAGCAGCTTCGGGGGGGCGGGCATGAACACTGAAGCTTTCTTT.

The sample holds one count of this clone. The chain combines TRBV7-9 with TRBJ1-1; maybe TRBD1 (6 bases). This CDR3 contains 14 residues. Per germline, CDR1 SEHNR and CDR2 FQNEAQ (reference sequence). V lost 0 bases and J 2 bases, leaving 7 bases between the germline ends. CDR3 coding DNA: TGTGCCAGCAGCTTAGCGGGACAAAACACTGAAGCTTTCTTT. This codes for CASSLAGQNTEAFF.

The V gene is TRBV15, the J gene TRBJ2-1; 11 bases agree with TRBD2. The CDR3 contains 15 residues. Trimming took 5 bases from V and 8 from J; bases not matched to a gene: 8. Germline V gives CDR1 LNHNV, CDR2 YYDKDF (reference sequence). CDR3 amino acids: CATSPGTSGRHEQFF. DNA for the CDR3: TGTGCCACCAGCCCCGGGACTAGCGGACGGCATGAGCAGTTCTTC. The variable domain in full, with the rest retrieved from reference TRBV15 and TRBJ2-1, is DAMVIQNPRYQVTQFGKPVTLSCSQTLNHNVMYWYQQKSSQAPKLLFHYYDKDFNNEADTPDNFQSRRPNTSFCFLDIRSPGLGDTAMYLCATSPGTSGRHEQFFGPGTRLTVL.

The rearrangement joins TRBV21-1 to TRBJ2-3; the listed D gene, TRBD2, was not tested against the DNA. TRBV21-1 is a listed pseudogene. CDR3 size: 19 residues. The CDR3: CASSREGTGVASGRDTQYF. CDR3 coding DNA: TGTGCCAGCAGCCGGGAGGGGACAGGGGTAGCTAGCGGGAGGGATACGCAGTATTTT.

V usage is TRBV5-1 and J usage is TRBJ2-2; D may correspond to TRBD1 or TRBD2 (6 bases each). Germline CDR1 SGHRS, CDR2 YFSETQ. Trimming shortened V by 0 bases and J by 0 bases, and 9 bases separated the two germline ends. This CDR3 has 16 residues. CDR3 nucleotide sequence: TGCGCCAGCAGCTTGGTTGGGGGGCCGAACACCGGGGAGCTGTTTTTT. The encoded protein is CASSLVGGPNTGELFF.

The rearrangement links TRBV7-2 to TRBJ2-5; D could derive from TRBD1 or TRBD2 (5 bases each). Germline values: CDR1 SGHTA, CDR2 FQGNSA. The CDR3 totals 16 residues. V dropped 4 bases and J dropped 0 bases, with 15 bases sitting between them. The CDR3 sequence: CASSSGPAANQETQYF. In DNA form, the CDR3 reads TGTGCCAGCAGCTCAGGGCCAGCGGCGAACCAAGAGACCCAGTACTTC.

CDR3 sequence: CASGGLVSANTGELFF. In DNA form, the CDR3 reads TGTGCCAGTGGGGGACTAGTCTCCGCGAACACCGGGGAGCTGTTTTTT. The genes are TRBV14 and TRBJ2-2; 8 bases map to TRBD2. This CDR3 has 16 amino acids. The germline V gene has CDR1 SGHDN and CDR2 FVKESK. Unmatched junction bases numbered 9, after V lost 9 bases and J lost 0 bases.

The chain carries TRBV10-3 and TRBJ1-4, with 7 bases identical to TRBD1. This CDR3 is 13 amino acids long. After removal of 2 bases from V and 11 bases from J, the junction contained 5 bases not matched to a gene. Per germline, CDR1 ENHRY and CDR2 SYGVKD. The CDR3 coding sequence is TGTGCCATCAGTGAGGCAGGGGGGCTCAAACTGTTTTTT. As protein: CAISEAGGLKLFF.

This CDR3 reads CASSLGLAGVEQYF. The CDR3 DNA follows: TGTGCCAGCAGCTTAGGACTAGCGGGAGTTGAGCAGTACTTC. This chain joins TRBV11-2 and TRBJ2-7; 12 bases align to TRBD2. Unmatched junction bases numbered 2, after V lost 1 base and J lost 7 bases. The CDR3 is 14 amino acids. The germline CDR1 and CDR2 sequences are SGHAT and FQNNGV.

J is TRBJ2-1 and V is TRBV5-4; 16 bases line up with TRBD2. The CDR3 is 19 residues long. J lost 1 base, V lost 4 bases, and 8 bases had no gene match. CDR1 SGHNT and CDR2 YYREEE come from the germline V gene (reference sequence). As DNA, the CDR3 is TGTGCCAGCAGCGTTACGGGACTAGCGGGGGGGCTGTCCTACAATGAGCAGTTCTTC. Its protein is CASSVTGLAGGLSYNEQFF.

J is TRBJ1-4 and V is TRBV7-9; D is undetermined. Trimming left V 3 bases short and J 8 bases short, with 16 bases between. The germline V gene has CDR1 SEHNR and CDR2 FQNEAQ (reference sequence). The CDR3 contains 15 residues. The CDR3 sequence: CASSFKAAVGEKLFF. Here the CDR3 DNA reads TGTGCCAGCAGCTTTAAGGCGGCAGTTGGAGAAAAACTGTTTTTT.

This chain uses TRBV5-6 with TRBJ2-5, with TRBD1 identical over 9 bases. From germline, CDR1 is SGHDT and CDR2 YYEEEE. J gave up 4 bases and V 4 bases, and 5 bases lay outside the gene matches. The CDR3 sequence is 14 residues long. CDR3 region: CASSPGTGTETQYF. CDR3 DNA sequence: TGTGCCAGCAGCCCCGGGACAGGGACAGAGACCCAGTACTTC.

The chain links TRBV7-9 to TRBJ2-1; 7 positions agree with TRBD2. CDR1 is SEHNR, CDR2 FQNEAQ, per germline (reference sequence). V dropped 1 base and J dropped 6; count of bases not matched to a gene: 9. This CDR3 has 16 residues. The CDR3 sequence: CASSLVGGGPVNEQFF. The CDR3 DNA reads as TGTGCCAGCAGCTTAGTTGGGGGGGGACCAGTCAATGAGCAGTTCTTC.